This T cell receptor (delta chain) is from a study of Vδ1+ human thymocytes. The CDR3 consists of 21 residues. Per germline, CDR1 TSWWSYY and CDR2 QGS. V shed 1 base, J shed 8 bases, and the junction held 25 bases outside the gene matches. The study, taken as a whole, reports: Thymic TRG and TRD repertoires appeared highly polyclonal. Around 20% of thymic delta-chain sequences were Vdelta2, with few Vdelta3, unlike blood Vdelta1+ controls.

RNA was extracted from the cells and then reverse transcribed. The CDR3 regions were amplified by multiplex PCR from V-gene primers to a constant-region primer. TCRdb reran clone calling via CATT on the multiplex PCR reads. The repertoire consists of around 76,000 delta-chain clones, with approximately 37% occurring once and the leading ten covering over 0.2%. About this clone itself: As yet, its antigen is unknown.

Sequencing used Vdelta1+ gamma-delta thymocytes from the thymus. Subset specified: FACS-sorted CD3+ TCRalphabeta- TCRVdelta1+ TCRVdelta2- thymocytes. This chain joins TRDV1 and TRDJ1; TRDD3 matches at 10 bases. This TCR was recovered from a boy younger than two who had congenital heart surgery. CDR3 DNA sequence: TGTGCTCTTGGGGAACCTTCCTTTTCCGCTACTGGGGGATTACTGATCAAGAAACTCATCTTT. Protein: CALGEPSFSATGGLLIKKLIF.